This TCR beta chain was retrieved from a study of chemoradiotherapy in HPV16-positive cancers. Study outcomes and limitations: In HPV16-positive patients, HPV-responsive T-cell expansion tracked better recurrence-free survival. The functional HPV-specific definition rests on just two HPV16-positive patients. Candidate HPV-specific clones and E7-related TCR motifs grew in tumor during treatment.

The germline CDR1 and CDR2 sequences are SGHNT and YYREEE (reference sequence). The V segment lost 1 base and the J segment 2 bases; nucleotides outside the gene matches: 6. The CDR3 sequence is 18 residues long. Concerning this clone itself: No antigen is known for it.

Repeated repertoire sampling spanned the course of chemoradiotherapy. TCRdb keeps only in-frame clones here, not all; method: immunoSEQ multiplex PCR. Of about 6,400 clones in the sample, approximately 79% were seen once. The TCR originated in a human donor with HPV-associated anogenital cancer. The V gene is TRBV5-4, the J gene TRBJ2-5; 15 bases match TRBD2. This specimen was tumor tissue, taken from a patient who underwent chemoradiotherapy. Here the CDR3 DNA reads TGTGCCAGCAGCTTGACCCGGACTAGCGGGGGGGTACAAGAGACCCAGTACTTC. Its protein product is CASSLTRTSGGVQETQYF.